This T cell receptor (beta chain) was documented in a study of CD8 T cells in Susac syndrome. The authors reverse transcribed roughly 0.5 to 1 ug RNA with random hexamers. TCRdb re-called the immunoSEQ multiplex PCR reads with MiXCR, one entry per CDR3 protein. This sample carries about 200,000 distinct CDR3 sequences, over 90% of them seen once, and the ten largest clones take roughly 0.088%. The sample comprised CD4+ T cells from PBMCs. The clonotype was recovered from a human donor with multiple sclerosis.

The CDR3 DNA reads as TGCAGCGCCCCCGCACAGGGCGCGACTGAAGCTTTCTTT. Protein product: CSAPAQGATEAFF. The rearrangement links TRBV29-1 to TRBJ1-1; D possibly corresponds to TRBD1 (6 bases). This CDR3 contains 13 residues. The V end was cut by 7 bases, the J end by 5 bases, with 17 bases between. From germline, CDR1 is SQVTM and CDR2 ANQGSEA.